The 32 T cell receptor beta chains reported below all come from one sample, sequenced in a study of shared clonotypes between healthy human individuals (dated by TCRdb to the early 2020s). Libraries were prepared through the immunoSEQ multiplex PCR assay. TCRdb's version of the immuneACCESS table is confined to in-frame rearrangements and falls short of the full clone set. An unresolved V gene accounts for under half of the shortfall where checked; the remainder is of unknown origin. Here the sample has around 440,000 clones; 60% to 80% occur a single time. The ten largest account for around 12% of the sample. The sequenced sample was PBMCs. These receptors were collected from a woman aged 40 to 50 in good health. Some clones in this sample may be carry-over from other donors' samples.

The chain employs TRBV5-1 and TRBJ2-2; 9 nucleotides line up with TRBD1. The CDR3 length is 16 residues. In germline, CDR1 is SGHRS, CDR2 YFSETQ. V lost 3 bases and J lost 6; bases outside the gene matches: 9. This chain's CDR3 is CASSWITGGESGELFF. CDR3 in DNA: TGCGCCAGCAGCTGGATCACAGGGGGCGAGTCCGGGGAGCTGTTTTTT. Using reference TRBV5-1 and TRBJ2-2 for the parts outside the CDR3, the full variable domain is KAGVTQTPRYLIKTRGQQVTLSCSPISGHRSVSWYQQTPGQGLQFLFEYFSETQRNKGNFPGRFSGRQFSNSRSEMNVSTLELGDSALYLCASSWITGGESGELFFGEGSRLTVL.

The chain has TRBV9 and TRBJ1-5, with D uncertain. V shed 4 bases and J shed 11 bases, with 10 bases lying between them. The CDR3 is made up of 11 amino acids. Germline lookup yields CDR1 SGDLS and CDR2 YYNGEE. Here the CDR3 DNA reads TGTGCCAGCAGCCCCTCCCAGTCCCAGCATTTT. This sequence encodes CASSPSQSQHF.

This clone was picked up one time. The V and J genes are TRBV7-2 and TRBJ2-7; D is perhaps TRBD1 or TRBD2 (5 bases each). The V gene's germline CDR1 is SGHTA and CDR2 FQGNSA. V lost 0 bases and J lost 2, with 11 bases in between. The CDR3 is 15 residues long. The CDR3 region is CASSLARGGAYEQYF. The CDR3 DNA follows: TGTGCCAGCAGCTTAGCCCGGGGCGGAGCCTACGAGCAGTACTTC.

With regard to this clone: With a far larger clone one base away, a read error is the likely cause. The chain's CDR3 is CASNWREGYEQYF. The CDR3 nucleotides are TGTGCCAGCAACTGGCGGGAGGGGTACGAGCAGTACTTC. J is TRBJ2-7 and V is TRBV7-3, with 9 bases fitting TRBD2. J gave up 4 bases and V 7 bases, and 5 bases lay outside the gene matches. In germline, CDR1 is SGHTA, CDR2 FQGTGA. There are 13 residues in the CDR3.

This clone was counted at least ten times. The same CDR3 can be traced to other DNA sequences in this sample. This rearrangement joins TRBV5-1 to TRBJ1-4; 9 nucleotides match TRBD1. CDR1 is SGHRS, CDR2 YFSETQ, per germline. With 4 bases clipped from V and 2 bases from J, the junction kept 15 bases outside the gene matches. The CDR3 has 19 residues. Here the CDR3 DNA reads TGCGCCAGCAGCACGCCGCGACAGGGGGAGAGGGGGACTAATGAAAAACTGTTTTTT. This encodes CASSTPRQGERGTNEKLFF.

This clone was seen only a few times. The rearrangement links TRBV18 to TRBJ2-3; no definite D call. CDR3 length: 13 residues. CDR1 is KGHSH, CDR2 LQKENI, per germline. V gave up 2 bases and J gave up 5 bases, with 8 bases separating them. The DNA of the CDR3 is TGTGCCAGCTCACCAATCCCCCTAGATACGCAGTATTTT. Protein: CASSPIPLDTQYF.

This clone has a handful of counts. A single base separates this from a much larger clone, so it may be a read error. In the same sample, other DNA sequences code for this CDR3. This chain links TRBV19 with TRBJ1-2; D might be TRBD1 (5 bases). Germline V gene data show CDR1 as LNHDA and CDR2 as SQIVND (reference sequence). This CDR3 has 14 amino acids. V lost 3 bases to trimming and J lost 2 bases, with 10 bases between them. The CDR3 spells CASSIPGLNYGYTF. DNA of the CDR3: TGTGCCAGTAGTATCCCGGGACTGAACTATGGCTACACCTTC.

The chain carries TRBV7-2 and TRBJ1-2; the D gene is possibly TRBD1 (5 bases). CDR3 length equals 13 residues. V lost 4 bases and J lost 2, with 8 bases in between. Germline values: CDR1 SGHTA, CDR2 FQGNSA. The CDR3 here is CASSSGRNYGYTF. The CDR3 DNA follows: TGTGCCAGCAGCTCGGGACGGAACTATGGCTACACCTTC. The entire variable domain, with the rest obtained from reference TRBV7-2 and TRBJ1-2, is as follows: GAGVSQSPSNKVTEKGKDVELRCDPISGHTALYWYRQSLGQGLEFLIYFQGNSAPDKSGLPSDRFSAERTGGSVSTLTIQRTQQEDSAVYLCASSSGRNYGYTFGSGTRLTVV.

The J gene is TRBJ2-5, the V gene TRBV11-3, with D unresolved. Germline V gives CDR1 SGHNT, CDR2 YENEEA. Trimming left V 4 bases short and J 9 bases short, with 12 bases between. The length of the CDR3 is 12 residues. The CDR3 DNA is TGTGCCAGCAGCTCTCTGACCTGGGCCCAGTACTTC. Its protein product is CASSSLTWAQYF.

The chain employs TRBV2 and TRBJ1-2; D not resolved. Germline loops: CDR1 SNHLY, CDR2 FYNNEI. This CDR3 comprises 12 residues. The ends were cut back, 0 bases at V and 13 bases at J, with 12 bases in the middle. CDR3 nucleotide sequence: TGTGCCAGCAGTGAAGCGCTTTTGCATAGCACCTTC. The encoded protein is CASSEALLHSTF.

The rearrangement joins TRBV25-1 to TRBJ2-7; 10 bases match TRBD1. Germline V CDR1 and CDR2: MGHDK, SYGVNS. The V segment lost 4 bases and the J segment 9 bases; nucleotides outside the gene matches: 6. The CDR3 runs 13 residues. The CDR3 coding sequence is TGTGCCAGCAGTGGAACCGGGACAGGGGTGCAGTACTTC. Amino acids: CASSGTGTGVQYF.

As concerns this clone: This sequence is one base from a far larger clone and is likely a read error. The sample carries other DNA sequences with the same CDR3. Here the CDR3 DNA reads TGTGCCAGCAGCCGTGGACAGGGGGCTGAAGCTTTCTTC. The encoded protein is CASSRGQGAEAFF. This chain links TRBV7-2 with TRBJ1-1, with 11 bases identical to TRBD1. Germline assignment: CDR1 SGHTA and CDR2 FQGNSA. This CDR3 has 13 amino acids. Supplemented by reference TRBV7-2 and TRBJ1-1, the full variable domain reads GAGVSQSPSNKVTEKGKDVELRCDPISGHTALYWYRQSLGQGLEFLIYFQGNSAPDKSGLPSDRFSAERTGGSVSTLTIQRTQQEDSAVYLCASSRGQGAEAFFGQGTRLTVV.

The rearrangement joins TRBV6-1 to TRBJ2-1; D might be TRBD2 (5 bases). The CDR3 runs 16 residues. Germline-derived CDR1 and CDR2 are MNHNS and SASEGT. Trimming removed 1 base at V and 4 bases at J, with 14 bases between. The CDR3 sequence: CASSEGSGEAYNEQFF. The CDR3 DNA is TGTGCCAGCAGTGAAGGGAGCGGAGAGGCTTACAATGAGCAGTTCTTC.

The rearrangement links TRBV29-1 to TRBJ2-5; D remains unclear. V lost 5 bases, J lost 13 bases, and 20 bases lay in between. CDR1 SQVTM and CDR2 ANQGSEA come from the germline V gene. This CDR3 region has 12 residues. CDR3 sequence reads: CSVQTFGLPPYF. CDR3 coding DNA: TGCAGCGTTCAGACCTTCGGTCTTCCCCCGTACTTC.

CDR3 DNA sequence: TGTGCCAGCTCACTTATCTCCTTGACAGAGGACTATGGCTACACCTTC. Its protein product is CASSLISLTEDYGYTF. V gene TRBV18 combines with J gene TRBJ1-2; tentatively, D is TRBD1 (5 bases). Germline CDR1 KGHSH, CDR2 LQKENI. The V end lost 4 bases, the J end lost 3 bases, and 18 bases lay between the germline ends. There are 16 residues in the CDR3. The variable domain in full, completed from reference TRBV18 and TRBJ1-2, reads NAGVMQNPRHLVRRRGQEARLRCSPMKGHSHVYWYRQLPEEGLKFMVYLQKENIIDESGMPKERFSAEFPKEGPSILRIQQVVRGDSAAYFCASSLISLTEDYGYTFGSGTRLTVV.

This clone has more than one count but fewer than ten. The chain employs TRBV15 and TRBJ1-2, with D possibly matching TRBD1 (6 bases). The length of the CDR3 is 13 residues. V was clipped by 0 bases and J by 10 bases, with 12 bases between them. The germline V gene encodes CDR1 LNHNV and CDR2 YYDKDF (reference sequence). Here the CDR3 reads CATSRDLQGTYTF. For the CDR3, the DNA is TGTGCCACCAGCAGAGATTTGCAGGGGACCTACACCTTC.

The V and J genes are TRBV6-5 and TRBJ2-4; no definite D call. The ends were cut back, 10 bases at V and 0 bases at J, with 10 bases in the middle. This CDR3 has 13 residues. CDR1 is MNHEY and CDR2 is SVGAGI in the germline V gene. The CDR3 nucleotides read TGTGCCACCCGAGAGGTAGCCAAAAACATTCAGTACTTC. It yields the protein CATREVAKNIQYF.

This clone was recorded once. The chain recombines TRBV5-4 with TRBJ2-1; 10 positions agree with TRBD2. The CDR3 has 15 residues. V was pared by 2 bases and J by 6 bases, with 5 bases of the junction left unmatched. CDR1 SGHNT and CDR2 YYREEE come from the germline V gene (reference sequence). CDR3 DNA: TGTGCCAGCAGCTTAGTAGCTAGCGGGAGCAATGAGCAGTTCTTC. Translation gives CASSLVASGSNEQFF.

This clone was recorded once. The chain employs TRBV5-1 and TRBJ1-1, with unresolved D. Germline CDR1 and CDR2: SGHRS and YFSETQ. The CDR3 runs 14 residues. Trimming pared 0 bases from V and 7 bases from J, leaving 13 bases between. The CDR3 coding sequence is TGCGCCAGCAGCTTGGGCGGGGTAAAAGTTGAAGCTTTCTTT. Encoded protein: CASSLGGVKVEAFF.

The chain links TRBV7-7 to TRBJ2-1; 7 bases are shared with TRBD1. The CDR3 sequence is 16 residues long. V shed 5 bases and J 2 bases; nucleotides not matched to a gene: 9. The germline V gene encodes CDR1 SSHAT and CDR2 FNYEAQ (reference sequence). In nucleotides, the CDR3 is TGTGCCAGCAGCCCAAGGACAGGCAGCACCTACAATGAGCAGTTCTTC. Its protein is CASSPRTGSTYNEQFF.

The V and J genes are TRBV4-1 and TRBJ2-7; perhaps TRBD1 as D (6 bases). Germline CDR1 MGHRA, CDR2 YSYEKL. CDR3 length equals 14 residues. V shed 4 bases and J shed 3 bases, with 13 bases lying between them. DNA for the CDR3: TGCGCCAGCAGCCTACGGACAGATCACTACGAGCAGTACTTC. Amino acid sequence: CASSLRTDHYEQYF.

The rearrangement links TRBV15 to TRBJ2-6; D is undetermined. V was cut by 0 bases and J by 0 bases, with 3 bases left in between. The CDR3 contains 15 residues. Germline V gene sequence: CDR1 LNHNV, CDR2 YYDKDF (reference sequence). This chain's CDR3 is CATSRDPSGANVLTF. CDR3 in DNA: TGTGCCACCAGCAGAGACCCCTCTGGGGCCAACGTCCTGACTTTC.

Points on this clone: This is likely an artifact of a read error, given a far larger clone one base away. The chain uses TRBV6-5 and TRBJ1-1; D is unresolved. The CDR3 is made up of 12 amino acids. CDR1 and CDR2 from the germline V gene are MNHEY and SVGAGI. This CDR3 is CASSTGNTEVFF. Written as DNA, the CDR3 is TGTGCCAGCAGTACGGGGAACACTGAAGTTTTCTTT.

This chain uses TRBV27 with TRBJ2-7, with 7 bases identical to TRBD1. From germline, CDR1 is MNHEY and CDR2 SMNVEV (reference sequence). The CDR3 spans 14 residues. With V trimmed by 5 bases and J by 3 bases, 7 bases remained unmatched. As DNA, the CDR3 is TGTGCCAGCAGTAGAGTGGGACAGAGCTACGAGCAGTACTTC. Protein sequence: CASSRVGQSYEQYF.

On this clone itself: A far larger clone lies a single base away; this is likely a read error. The chain joins TRBV28 to TRBJ1-1; D is unresolved. This CDR3 contains 17 residues. CDR1 is MDHEN, CDR2 SYDVKM, per germline. Trimming cost V 1 base and J 1 base, with 16 bases left between them. The CDR3 DNA sequence: TGTGCCAGCAGTTTATTCGGGGAGAGGGCGAGGAACACTGAAGCTTTCTTT. This sequence encodes CASSLFGERARNTEAFF. Together with reference TRBV28 and TRBJ1-1, the CDR3 gives the full variable domain: DVKVTQSSRYLVKRTGEKVFLECVQDMDHENMFWYRQDPGLGLRLIYFSYDVKMKEKGDIPEGYSVSREKKERFSLILESASTNQTSMYLCASSLFGERARNTEAFFGQGTRLTVV.

This chain uses TRBV9 with TRBJ1-4, with 8 bases lining up with TRBD1. J gave up 5 bases and V 4 bases, and 7 bases lay outside the gene matches. The germline V gene has CDR1 SGDLS and CDR2 YYNGEE. CDR3 length equals 15 residues. CDR3 bases: TGTGCCAGCAGCCGACAGGGGAAGGGGAATGAAAAACTGTTTTTT. Its protein is CASSRQGKGNEKLFF.

The rearrangement joins TRBV7-9 to TRBJ2-5, with D possibly TRBD2 on 6 matching bases. CDR1 SEHNR and CDR2 FQNEAQ come from the germline V gene (reference sequence). V was shortened by 5 bases and J by 4 bases, with 20 bases between the two germline ends. The CDR3 spans 16 residues. The CDR3 DNA reads TGTGCCAGCAGCGCGATCTCCGGAGGAGGGATAGAGACCCAGTACTTC. This sequence encodes CASSAISGGGIETQYF.

This chain joins TRBV6-1 and TRBJ2-7; D tentatively reads TRBD1 or TRBD2 (5 bases each). From germline, CDR1 is MNHNS and CDR2 SASEGT. The V end was cut by 4 bases, the J end by 1 base, with 20 bases between. The CDR3 runs to 17 residues. The CDR3: CASSVREGYGGSYEQYF. CDR3 coding DNA: TGTGCCAGCAGTGTCCGAGAGGGGTATGGAGGATCCTACGAGCAGTACTTC.

The genes are TRBV7-9 and TRBJ1-4; D is undetermined. V lost 5 bases and J 8 bases, leaving 18 bases between the germline ends. This CDR3 comprises 15 residues. Germline assignment: CDR1 SEHNR and CDR2 FQNEAQ (reference sequence). CDR3 sequence (DNA): TGTGCCAGCAGCCGCCACGGGATGGAAGAAGAAAAACTGTTTTTT. It encodes CASSRHGMEEEKLFF.

This chain joins TRBV4-2 and TRBJ1-1; D perhaps matches TRBD1 (5 bases). Between the trimmed V and J ends, which lost 5 bases and 0 bases, there was a span of 13 bases. This CDR3 is 15 amino acids long. CDR1 LGHNA and CDR2 YNFKEQ come from the germline V gene. This CDR3 reads CASSGTGTVNTEAFF. The CDR3 coding sequence is TGTGCCAGCAGCGGAACCGGGACGGTGAACACTGAAGCTTTCTTT.

This clone was observed many times. The rearrangement uses TRBV15 and TRBJ2-1, with D tentatively TRBD1 (5 bases). V was clipped by 1 base and J by 4 bases, with 8 bases between them. Germline V gene lookup returns CDR1 LNHNV and CDR2 YYDKDF (reference sequence). The CDR3 totals 14 residues. The CDR3 sequence: CATSRGTGYNEQFF. The CDR3 coding sequence is TGTGCCACCAGCAGAGGTACAGGATACAATGAGCAGTTCTTC.

The gene calls are TRBV27 and TRBJ2-7; perhaps TRBD1 as D (6 bases). Germline V lookup: CDR1 MNHEY, CDR2 SMNVEV (reference sequence). The ends were cut back, 0 bases at V and 5 bases at J, with 17 bases in the middle. CDR3 length equals 16 residues. CDR3: CASSLSWDNPRNEQYF. Here the CDR3 DNA reads TGTGCCAGCAGTTTATCCTGGGACAACCCAAGGAACGAGCAGTACTTC.